These 20 T cell receptor beta chains originate from one sample sequenced in a study of T cell responses to AZD1222 COVID-19 vaccine (TCRdb year 2021). The library relied on the immunoSEQ multiplex PCR assay. In TCRdb, the immuneACCESS table is reduced to in-frame sequences with V and J assigned. These tables do not hold every clone; where another copy was compared, an unresolved V gene accounts for under half, and the others remain unexplained. In all, the sample holds some 100,000 clones, and 65% to 90% of those were seen once. The ten largest clones take up around 9.6% of the sample. The time point label, read with the paper, signifies: baseline before first vaccination. Specimen: peripheral blood, collected on day 0 of AZD1222 vaccination. The source of these receptors is an adult in good health.

The J gene is TRBJ2-1, the V gene TRBV6-5; D could derive from TRBD1 or TRBD2 (7 bases each). The CDR3 contains 15 residues. From germline, CDR1 is MNHEY and CDR2 SVGAGI. Trimming removed 4 bases from V and 7 bases from J, with 17 bases in between. The CDR3 region has the DNA TGTGCCAGCAGTTTAGGGGGCGGGAGCTTTAATGAGCAGTTCTTC. This sequence encodes CASSLGGGSFNEQFF.

The CDR3 reads CASWYPGSPALEQYF. The CDR3 coding sequence is TGTGCCAGTTGGTATCCCGGAAGCCCGGCTCTCGAGCAGTACTTC. V is TRBV2 and J is TRBJ2-7; D gene ambiguous. This CDR3 is 15 amino acids long. V gave up 9 bases and J gave up 6 bases, with 24 bases separating them. The germline V gene encodes CDR1 SNHLY and CDR2 FYNNEI.

This chain connects TRBV6-6 to TRBJ1-5; 7 positions agree with TRBD1. CDR3 length: 14 amino acids. The V and J ends lost 5 bases and 6 bases, in that order; junction bases with no gene match: 7. Germline V gene data show CDR1 as MNHNY and CDR2 as SVGAGI (reference sequence). The CDR3 loop reads CASSDRQGGQPQHF. The CDR3 bases are TGTGCCAGCAGTGACCGACAGGGCGGTCAGCCCCAGCATTTT.

The rearrangement links TRBV19 to TRBJ2-7; a possible D gene is TRBD2 (6 bases). The CDR3 extends over 13 amino acids. Deletions cut 5 bases from V and 2 bases from J, with 10 bases between. Germline V CDR1 and CDR2: LNHDA, SQIVND (reference sequence). CDR3 coding DNA: TGTGCCAGTAGTTACGGGGGACCCTACGAGCAGTACTTC. Encoded protein: CASSYGGPYEQYF. Looking up the rest from reference TRBV19 and TRBJ2-7 gives the full variable domain: DGGITQSPKYLFRKEGQNVTLSCEQNLNHDAMYWYRQDPGQGLRLIYYSQIVNDFQKGDIAEGYSVSREKKESFPLTVTSAQKNPTAFYLCASSYGGPYEQYFGPGTRLTVT.

This clone was recorded once. The gene calls are TRBV30 and TRBJ2-1, with TRBD1 as a possible D gene (5 bases). Trimming removed 2 bases from V and 4 bases from J, with 6 bases in between. CDR3 size: 12 residues. Germline-derived CDR1 and CDR2 are GTSNPN and SVGIG (reference sequence). The CDR3 region is CAWSRQYNEQFF. CDR3 DNA sequence: TGTGCCTGGAGTAGACAGTACAATGAGCAGTTCTTC.

The chain links TRBV11-2 to TRBJ1-2; D remains ambiguous. Between the trimmed V and J ends, which lost 4 bases and 8 bases, there was a span of 17 bases. The CDR3 covers 14 residues. The germline gives CDR1 SGHAT, CDR2 FQNNGV. This chain's CDR3 is CASSSLSVGYGYTF. The CDR3, as DNA: TGTGCCAGCAGCTCCTTAAGTGTGGGTTACGGCTACACCTTC.

Concerning this clone itself: The sample holds other DNA sequences that translate to the same CDR3. The genes are TRBV20-1 and TRBJ2-7; tentative D call: TRBD2 (6 bases). V was clipped by 3 bases and J by 2 bases, with 11 bases between them. The CDR3 loop spans 13 amino acids. CDR1 DFQATT and CDR2 SNEGSKA come from the germline V gene (reference sequence). The CDR3 region has the DNA TGCAGTGCTAGTGGTGGGGGGACCTACGAGCAGTACTTC. It is translated as CSASGGGTYEQYF.

The chain recombines TRBV20-1 with TRBJ1-2; D is possibly TRBD1 (5 bases). Per the germline V gene, CDR1 is DFQATT and CDR2 is SNEGSKA (reference sequence). The CDR3 extends over 11 amino acids. V was cut by 7 bases and J by 7 bases, with 13 bases left in between. This chain's CDR3 is CSGGREGGYTF. CDR3 nucleotide sequence: TGCAGTGGGGGGAGGGAAGGTGGCTACACCTTC.

The chain uses TRBV5-1 and TRBJ2-2, with 15 bases identical to TRBD2. The CDR3 is made up of 15 amino acids. The germline CDR1 and CDR2 sequences are SGHRS and YFSETQ. V lost 4 bases and J lost 7; bases outside the gene matches: 2. This chain's CDR3 is CASSLGLAGGGELFF. In DNA, the CDR3 is TGCGCCAGCAGCCTGGGACTAGCGGGAGGCGGGGAGCTGTTTTTT.

The table lists this clone with a count of one. This rearrangement joins TRBV19 to TRBJ1-5; D might be TRBD1 (6 bases). Trimming stripped 5 bases from V and 0 bases from J, with 11 bases between. The CDR3 runs 15 residues. Germline V gene lookup returns CDR1 LNHDA and CDR2 SQIVND (reference sequence). CDR3 DNA sequence: TGTGCCAGTAGTTCCGGGGACAATAGCAATCAGCCCCAGCATTTT. This encodes CASSSGDNSNQPQHF.

The chain joins TRBV19 to TRBJ2-7; tentatively, D is TRBD1 (6 bases). The V and J ends lost 5 bases and 0 bases respectively, with 11 bases between them. Per germline, CDR1 LNHDA and CDR2 SQIVND (reference sequence). The CDR3 consists of 14 residues. CDR3: CASSSRTDSYEQYF. The DNA of the CDR3 is TGTGCCAGTAGTTCCCGGACAGACTCCTACGAGCAGTACTTC.

The chain recombines TRBV5-1 with TRBJ1-4; 9 bases are a match to TRBD1. V lost 4 bases to trimming and J lost 8 bases; unmatched junction nucleotides: 9. This CDR3 is built from 15 residues. The germline CDR1 and CDR2 sequences are SGHRS and YFSETQ. The chain's CDR3 is CASSPADRGGEKLFF. CDR3 DNA sequence: TGCGCCAGCAGCCCGGCGGACAGGGGTGGAGAAAAACTGTTTTTT.

V is TRBV5-4 and J is TRBJ2-2; D not resolved. V lost 7 bases, J lost 7 bases, and 8 bases lay in between. Germline CDR1 SGHNT, CDR2 YYREEE (reference sequence). This CDR3 contains 11 residues. Here the CDR3 DNA reads TGTGCCAGCTGGAGTGGCGGGGAGCTGTTTTTT. It codes for CASWSGGELFF.

The gene calls are TRBV7-9 and TRBJ1-5; D gene ambiguous. The CDR3 is 13 residues long. Trimming took off 5 bases at V and 1 base at J, with 6 bases between the two ends. CDR1 and CDR2 from the germline V gene are SEHNR and FQNEAQ (reference sequence). The DNA for the CDR3 is TGTGCCAGCAGCCCCTTGAGCAATCAGCCCCAGCATTTT. Protein: CASSPLSNQPQHF. Full variable domain (remainder filled in from reference TRBV7-9 and TRBJ1-5): DTGVSQNPRHKITKRGQNVTFRCDPISEHNRLYWYRQTLGQGPEFLTYFQNEAQLEKSRLLSDRFSAERPKGSFSTLEIQRTEQGDSAMYLCASSPLSNQPQHFGDGTRLSIL.

This chain uses TRBV19 with TRBJ1-5; 7 bases fit TRBD1. The CDR3 is 13 residues long. V trimming: 9 bases; J trimming: 4 bases; junction bases outside the gene matches: 6. Germline CDR1 reads LNHDA; CDR2 reads SQIVND (reference sequence). The CDR3 protein is CASGAQGNQPQHF. The CDR3 DNA sequence: TGTGCCAGCGGCGCACAGGGGAATCAGCCCCAGCATTTT.

The J gene is TRBJ2-1, the V gene TRBV30; 14 nucleotides line up with TRBD2. Germline values: CDR1 GTSNPN, CDR2 SVGIG (reference sequence). The CDR3 runs 17 residues. The ends lost 2 bases at V and 6 bases at J; junction bases unmatched: 9. CDR3 loop: CAWSKKTGLAGGNEQFF. The DNA for the CDR3 is TGTGCCTGGAGTAAGAAAACCGGACTAGCGGGGGGCAATGAGCAGTTCTTC. The whole variable domain, filled in from reference TRBV30 and TRBJ2-1, reads SQTIHQWPATLVQPVGSPLSLECTVEGTSNPNLYWYRQAAGRGLQLLFYSVGIGQISSEVPQNLSASRPQDRQFILSSKKLLLSDSGFYLCAWSKKTGLAGGNEQFFGPGTRLTVL.

The chain carries TRBV5-1 and TRBJ1-2, with D tentatively TRBD1 (6 bases). This CDR3 contains 16 residues. V lost 7 bases and J lost 1, with 20 bases in between. CDR1 is SGHRS and CDR2 is YFSETQ in the germline V gene. This CDR3 is CASRTTSIQGNYGYTF. CDR3 in DNA: TGCGCCAGCCGAACCACCTCAATACAGGGTAACTATGGCTACACCTTC.

This clone was seen only once. The rearrangement links TRBV6-5 to TRBJ2-3, with 8 positions matching TRBD2. The CDR3 is 13 residues long. With V trimmed by 8 bases and J by 2 bases, 3 bases remained unmatched. Per germline, CDR1 MNHEY and CDR2 SVGAGI. In DNA, the CDR3 is TGTGCCAGCGGAGCGGGGGCCACAGATACGCAGTATTTT. As protein: CASGAGATDTQYF.

A single count supports this clone. The J gene is TRBJ1-2, the V gene TRBV5-1, with 9 bases lining up with TRBD1. Germline lookup yields CDR1 SGHRS and CDR2 YFSETQ. This CDR3 has 14 residues. V dropped 3 bases and J dropped 3; count of bases not matched to a gene: 3. The CDR3 coding sequence is TGCGCCAGCAGCTCGGGACAGGGCGACTATGGCTACACCTTC. The encoded protein is CASSSGQGDYGYTF.

The chain couples TRBV6-6 to TRBJ2-5, with D perhaps matching TRBD2 (6 bases). The CDR3 is 12 amino acids. Looked up from germline, CDR1 is MNHNY and CDR2 is SVGAGI (reference sequence). Trimming stripped 6 bases from V and 5 bases from J, with 10 bases between. The chain's CDR3 is CASSSRGETQYF. For the CDR3, the DNA is TGTGCCAGCAGCTCTCGGGGGGAGACCCAGTACTTC.